This is a list of T cell receptor beta chains from one sample in a study of T cells after yellow fever vaccination. TCRdb reprocessed the 5' RACE reads with MiXCR, giving one entry per CDR3 protein. Among around 590,000 distinct CDR3 sequences listed, about 12% were seen once. Sequenced here: PBMCs, sampled on the day of the yellow fever booster vaccination. The receptors come from a man under 40 who received the YFV17D yellow fever vaccine. Each CDR3 is given with its conserved first and last residue. D genes are given only for firm matches. Clone size is shown for a subset of rows, as once, few, many or a class of expanded clone.

D gene	V gene	CDR3 length	J gene	clone size	CDR3 DNA	CDR3 protein
NA	TRBV7-2	14	TRBJ2-7	NA	TGTGCCAGCAGCTTTAGGCGCTACGAATCGGAGCAGTACTTC	CASSFRRYESEQYF
NA	TRBV18	18	TRBJ2-6	NA	TGTGCCAGCTCACCAAGTCTTTCGTACCGGTCTGGGGCCAACGTCCTGACTTTC	CASSPSLSYRSGANVLTF
TRBD2	TRBV7-2	16	TRBJ2-3	few	TGTGCCAGCAGTTCGCAAGGGCTAGCGGCCACAGATACGCAGTATTTT	CASSSQGLAATDTQYF
NA	TRBV11-2	16	TRBJ2-3	few	TGTGCCAGCAGCTTAGTAGGAAGGGCCCCGACAGATACGCAGTATTTT	CASSLVGRAPTDTQYF
TRBD1	TRBV7-8	16	TRBJ1-1	NA	TGTGCCAGCAGCTTCCCGACAGGGGGCGAGAGCACTGAAGCTTTCTTT	CASSFPTGGESTEAFF
NA	TRBV6-5	12	TRBJ1-1	NA	TGTGTCAGCAGTTCCGGGACTAGCCGAGCTTTCTTT	CVSSSGTSRAFF
NA	TRBV7-8	16	TRBJ2-3	few	TGTGCCAGCAGCAGACCGGGGGCCGGGGGCACAGATACGCAGTATTTT	CASSRPGAGGTDTQYF
TRBD1	TRBV28	14	TRBJ2-5	NA	TGTGCCAGCAGCCTCCCCCGGGACAGAGAGACCCAGTACTTC	CASSLPRDRETQYF
NA	TRBV5-1	15	TRBJ2-1	few	TGCGCCAGCAGCTTGCCCGGAGGAGGGGTTAATGAGCAGTTCTTC	CASSLPGGGVNEQFF
TRBD2	TRBV4-2	17	TRBJ2-5	NA	TGTGCCAGGAGCCCGGGGGGAGCGGGATTCGGAGGAGAGACCCAGTACTTC	CARSPGGAGFGGETQYF
NA	TRBV28	15	TRBJ1-5	few	TGTGCCAGCAGCCGTAACAGGGCTAGCAATCAGCCCCAGCATTTT	CASSRNRASNQPQHF
TRBD2	TRBV19	15	TRBJ2-3	few	TGTGCCAGTAGGGGACTAGCGGGGCCCACAGATACGCAGTATTTT	CASRGLAGPTDTQYF
TRBD2	TRBV7-9	16	TRBJ2-1	NA	TGTGCCAGCATTGGTCGAAGGCTAGCGGGAGGTGGTGAGCAGTTCTTC	CASIGRRLAGGGEQFF
NA	TRBV20-1	14	TRBJ2-5	few	TGCAGTGCTAGACCGAGGGGAAGCCAAGAGACCCAGTACTTC	CSARPRGSQETQYF
NA	TRBV30	15	TRBJ2-5	NA	TGTGCCTGGAGTCCCCGGGTCAGCACTCCAGGGACCCAGTACTTC	CAWSPRVSTPGTQYF